The TCR beta chain described here comes from a study of early T cells in non-severe SARS-CoV-2 infection. At the level of the study: Sequencing targeted bulk RNA from unsorted whole blood, leaving chains unpaired.

This CDR3 has 13 residues. CDR1 and CDR2 (germline): KGHSH, LQKENI. Broader study findings: VDJdb-based matching was biased toward anti-spike CD8 responses and missed private and CD4 specificities.

Separate cDNA molecules each had unique molecular identifiers attached to them. TCRdb reprocessed the 5' RACE reads via MiXCR and lists one record per CDR3 protein. The sample shows tens of thousands of distinct CDR3 sequences, around 11% of them seen only once. Turning to this clonotype: Antigen: not known. An end of the junction differs from the germline gene, which may be a read error.

The chain joins TRBV18 to TRBJ1-1, with D perhaps matching TRBD1 (5 bases). The TCR was taken from an adult who was a healthcare worker with PCR-confirmed SARS-CoV-2 infection or an uninfected control (not recorded which). Sequenced material: whole blood. As DNA, the CDR3 is TGTGCCAACTCACCTGGGGGAGACACTGAAGCTTTCTTT. Translation: CANSPGGDTEAFF.